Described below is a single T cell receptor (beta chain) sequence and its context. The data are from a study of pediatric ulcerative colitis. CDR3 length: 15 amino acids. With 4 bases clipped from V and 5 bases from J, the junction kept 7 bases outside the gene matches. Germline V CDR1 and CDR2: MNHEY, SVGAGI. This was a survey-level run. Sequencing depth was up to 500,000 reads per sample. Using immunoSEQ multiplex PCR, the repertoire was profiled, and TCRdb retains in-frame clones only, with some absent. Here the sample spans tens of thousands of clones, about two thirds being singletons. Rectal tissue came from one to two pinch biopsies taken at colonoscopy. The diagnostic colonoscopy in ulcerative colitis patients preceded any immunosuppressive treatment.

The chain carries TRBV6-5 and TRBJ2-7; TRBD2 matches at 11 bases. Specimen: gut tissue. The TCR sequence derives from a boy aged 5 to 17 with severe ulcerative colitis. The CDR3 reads CASSLASGGYNEQYF. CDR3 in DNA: TGTGCCAGCAGTTTGGCTAGCGGGGGGTACAACGAGCAGTACTTC.